The rows below give T cell receptor beta chains drawn from one sample of a study of shared clonotypes between healthy human individuals. Produced via immunoSEQ multiplex PCR; TCRdb's table is partial and in-frame only. Of about 600,000 clones listed, roughly 98% were seen once; the top ten hold less than 0.35%. The sample comprised naive CD8+ T cells sorted from blood. The receptors derive from a man under 40 in good health. CDR3s include the opening cysteine and the closing phenylalanine or tryptophan.

TRBV12-2,TRBJ1-1,CASRWTMLVHSNTEAFF
TRBV6-5,TRBJ2-1,CASNTARDAYNEQFF
TRBV5-8,TRBJ2-3,CASSSGTSGTDTQYF
TRBV2,TRBJ1-4,CASSEARGRPKNEKLFF
TRBV29-1,TRBJ2-5,CSVGAWDREETQYF
TRBV29-1,TRBJ2-5,CSVDGGARVETQYF
TRBV5-1,TRBJ2-4,CASSFGTYENIQYF
TRBV12-5,TRBJ2-5,CASGGQGWETQYF
TRBV28,TRBJ2-1,CATRTSGTYNEQFF
TRBV7-7,TRBJ2-5,CASSLYTDPQETQYF
TRBV27,TRBJ1-2,CASRIEVGREGGYTF
TRBV7-2,TRBJ2-7,CASSLEASEYEQYF
TRBV13,TRBJ2-7,CASSLGGHKEQYF
TRBV4-1,TRBJ2-3,CASSQGTSGSTDTQYF
TRBV5-4,TRBJ1-5,CASSLGPSNQPQHF
TRBV13,TRBJ2-7,CASSLGQVNEQYF
TRBV30,TRBJ2-3,CAWSVAGADTQYF
TRBV7-8,TRBJ2-6,CASNTDRLSGANVLTF
TRBV7-9,TRBJ2-3,CASSFSTDTQYF
TRBV18,TRBJ2-7,CASSLGESGEQYF
TRBV6-5,TRBJ2-7,CASSYSVAEISYEQYF
TRBV5-1,TRBJ2-5,CASRFYGGLGKETQYF
TRBV5-1,TRBJ2-5,CASSWGAGEETQYF
TRBV28,TRBJ1-1,CASSFMDTNTEAFF
TRBV4-1,TRBJ2-3,CASSQDRLNTQYF
TRBV21-1,TRBJ2-1,CASSKEAAIRLSSYNEQFF
TRBV6-5,TRBJ2-1,CASSYSSGIGKNEQFF
TRBV2,TRBJ1-2,CASRGPNYGYTF